In its sample, the clone carrying this TCR beta chain was seen many times. This entry comes from a study of T cells in Graves' hyperthyroidism and ophthalmopathy. V lost 1 base to trimming and J lost 5 bases, with 6 bases between them. In germline, CDR1 is SEHNR, CDR2 FQNEAQ (reference sequence). The CDR3 consists of 13 residues. The TCR beta CDR3 regions underwent amplification using RNA transcripts as the source. Primed by the HTBI set, a first-round RT-PCR was run on the TCR CDR3. TCRdb reprocessed the multiplex PCR reads via MiXCR and lists one record per CDR3 protein. The profile covers 450,000 to 650,000 distinct CDR3 sequences, with 14% appearing a single time and roughly 7% taken by the ten largest. Orbital computed tomography, thyroid ultrasound, serum thyroxine and TRAb, and clinical symptoms together informed the diagnoses.

This TCR was sampled from a woman younger than 35 with Graves' ophthalmopathy. Sequenced sample: blood. The genes are TRBV7-9 and TRBJ2-1; D remains unclear. The CDR3 spells CASSLGSNNEQFF. For the CDR3, the DNA is TGTGCCAGCAGCTTAGGTTCTAACAATGAGCAGTTCTTC.